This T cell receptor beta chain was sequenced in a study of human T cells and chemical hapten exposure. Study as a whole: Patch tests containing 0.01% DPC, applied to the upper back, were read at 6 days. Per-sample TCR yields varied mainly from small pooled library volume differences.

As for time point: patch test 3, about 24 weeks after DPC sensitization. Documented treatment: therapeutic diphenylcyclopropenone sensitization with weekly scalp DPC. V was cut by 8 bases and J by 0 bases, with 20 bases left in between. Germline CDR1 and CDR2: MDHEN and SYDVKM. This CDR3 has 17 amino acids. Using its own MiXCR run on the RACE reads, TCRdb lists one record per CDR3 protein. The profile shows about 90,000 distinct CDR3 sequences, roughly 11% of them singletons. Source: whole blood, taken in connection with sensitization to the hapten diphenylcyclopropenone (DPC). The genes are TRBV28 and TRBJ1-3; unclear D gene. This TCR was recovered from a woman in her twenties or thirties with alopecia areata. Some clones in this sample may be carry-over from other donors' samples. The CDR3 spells CASRSATDFFSGNTIYF. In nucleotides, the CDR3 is TGTGCCAGCCGTAGCGCTACAGACTTTTTCTCTGGAAACACCATATATTTT.